This note documents a single T cell receptor beta chain sequence. CDR1 and CDR2 (germline): MNHNY, SVGAGI (reference sequence). The junction had 2 bases not matched to a gene; V was cut back by 0 bases and J by 4 bases. CDR3 length equals 15 residues. Using immunoSEQ multiplex PCR, the repertoire was profiled, and TCRdb retains in-frame clones only, with some absent. The sample has 150,000 to 200,000 clones, under 90% seen once. The data originate from a study of blood T cell repertoires in COVID-19. Study summary: There were acute and convalescent COVID-19 samples, and they came from the United States, Italy and Spain. The analysed material was cDNA or gDNA that came from T cells, B-cell-depleted T cells, or PBMCs.

The sequence was collected from a man aged 40-49 years with acute or convalescent COVID-19. Sequences were obtained from peripheral blood. V gene TRBV6-6 combines with J gene TRBJ2-3; the match to TRBD1 covers 9 bases. In DNA form, the CDR3 reads TGTGCCAGCAGTTACTCGGGACAGGGCGCAGATACGCAGTATTTT. This sequence encodes CASSYSGQGADTQYF.